A single sample is the source of the 19 T cell receptor beta chains below, sequenced in a study of chronic HIV infection and antiretroviral therapy. TCRdb independently ran MiXCR on the 5' RACE reads; one entry per CDR3 protein. The sample holds 40,000 to 50,000 distinct CDR3 sequences, approximately 19% seen once. Input material: peripheral blood. These TCRs come from an adult who had HIV and had not received antiretroviral therapy, or was an uninfected healthy control (not recorded which).

The rearrangement uses TRBV11-1 and TRBJ2-3; 8 bases match TRBD2. The CDR3 consists of 18 residues. V gave up 2 bases and J gave up 0 bases; unmatched junction bases: 10. The germline gives CDR1 SGHAT, CDR2 FQDESV (reference sequence). This chain's CDR3 is CASSLLAGLRASTDTQYF. CDR3 coding DNA: TGTGCCAGCAGCTTACTAGCGGGCCTAAGAGCTAGCACAGATACGCAGTATTTT.

The rearrangement links TRBV15 to TRBJ1-6; no clear D gene. The CDR3 length is 22 residues. Trimming pared 1 base from V and 0 bases from J, leaving 25 bases between. Germline CDR1 LNHNV, CDR2 YYDKDF (reference sequence). CDR3 sequence: CATSRGSAGGDVWSSYNSPLHF. The CDR3 DNA reads TGTGCCACCAGCAGAGGATCGGCGGGAGGAGACGTCTGGAGCTCCTATAATTCACCCCTCCACTTT.

The chain joins TRBV3-1 to TRBJ1-1, with 7 positions matching TRBD1. Germline CDR1 LGHDT, CDR2 YNNKEL (reference sequence). The CDR3 loop spans 16 amino acids. V gave up 4 bases and J gave up 5 bases; unmatched junction bases: 13. DNA for the CDR3: TGTGCCAGCAGCCCGCGGGGAGGGGGCGGGAGGACTGAAGCTTTCTTT. This encodes CASSPRGGGGRTEAFF. The full variable domain, its missing parts supplied by reference TRBV3-1 and TRBJ1-1, is DTAVSQTPKYLVTQMGNDKSIKCEQNLGHDTMYWYKQDSKKFLKIMFSYNNKELIINETVPNRFSPKSPDKAHLNLHINSLELGDSAVYFCASSPRGGGGRTEAFFGQGTRLTVV.

The chain links TRBV9 to TRBJ2-6; D is ambiguous. The length of the CDR3 is 15 residues. V was shortened by 0 bases and J by 0 bases, with 4 bases between the two germline ends. Looked up from germline, CDR1 is SGDLS and CDR2 is YYNGEE. CDR3 in amino acids: CASSVGGSGANVLTF. The CDR3 bases are TGTGCCAGCAGCGTAGGTGGCTCTGGGGCCAACGTCCTGACTTTC.

V usage is TRBV4-1 and J usage is TRBJ1-3; D is perhaps TRBD1 (6 bases). The CDR3 has 16 amino acids. CDR1 and CDR2 (germline): MGHRA, YSYEKL. The V end lost 0 bases, the J end lost 1 base, and 10 bases lay between the germline ends. CDR3 loop: CASSQDWGLSGNTIYF. The CDR3 DNA reads TGCGCCAGCAGCCAAGATTGGGGGCTGTCTGGAAACACCATATATTTT.

This rearrangement joins TRBV7-8 to TRBJ1-5; the D gene is possibly TRBD1 (5 bases). V gave up 4 bases and J gave up 15 bases, with 34 bases separating them. Germline V gene sequence: CDR1 SGHVS, CDR2 FQNEAQ. The CDR3 loop spans 18 amino acids. CDR3 residues: CASSSTLGTGAPPAAWHF. For the CDR3, the DNA is TGTGCCAGCAGCTCCACCCTTGGGACCGGGGCCCCCCCGGCCGCATGGCATTTT.

Here the CDR3 DNA reads TGTGCCAGCAGAGGGACGGTTGCAACTAATGAAAAACTGTTTTTT. This encodes CASRGTVATNEKLFF. The chain links TRBV27 to TRBJ1-4, with D perhaps TRBD1 (5 bases). Trimming stripped 6 bases from V and 0 bases from J, with 11 bases between. The germline gives CDR1 MNHEY, CDR2 SMNVEV (reference sequence). There are 15 residues in the CDR3.

The rearrangement uses TRBV7-9 and TRBJ2-5, with D uncertain. V lost 11 bases and J lost 0, with 10 bases in between. This CDR3 spans 12 amino acids. Germline CDR1 and CDR2: SEHNR and FQNEAQ (reference sequence). The CDR3 region is CASHHYQETQYF. The CDR3 region has the DNA TGTGCCTCCCACCACTACCAAGAGACCCAGTACTTC.

V is TRBV29-1 and J is TRBJ2-3, with D tentatively TRBD1 (5 bases). V was cut by 8 bases and J by 4 bases, with 22 bases left in between. The CDR3 consists of 15 residues. The germline V gene encodes CDR1 SQVTM and CDR2 ANQGSEA. The CDR3 coding sequence is TGCAGCCACCGCCTTGGAGCAGGGCGGTCAGATACGCAGTATTTT. It specifies CSHRLGAGRSDTQYF.

This clonotype showed up just a few times. V usage is TRBV5-1 and J usage is TRBJ2-6; D is unresolved. The germline gives CDR1 SGHRS, CDR2 YFSETQ. The CDR3 sequence is 15 residues long. The germline V and J ends were trimmed by 1 base and 0 bases, with 5 bases remaining between them. The CDR3 region is CASSLLLSGANVLTF. Here the CDR3 DNA reads TGCGCCAGCAGCTTGCTACTCTCTGGGGCCAACGTCCTGACTTTC.

This clonotype was counted a few times. This chain connects TRBV20-1 to TRBJ2-5; the D gene is possibly TRBD2 (6 bases). Germline CDR1 is DFQATT and CDR2 is SNEGSKA (reference sequence). V shed 1 base and J shed 2 bases, with 11 bases lying between them. This CDR3 comprises 14 residues. CDR3 DNA sequence: TGCAGTGCTAGAGGTCTAGGACTACAAGAGACCCAGTACTTC. Translation: CSARGLGLQETQYF.

This clonotype was seen ten or more times. V is TRBV29-1 and J is TRBJ2-3; unclear D gene. The CDR3 is 10 amino acids. Germline V lookup: CDR1 SQVTM, CDR2 ANQGSEA. The V and J ends lost 5 bases and 4 bases respectively, with 4 bases between them. In DNA, the CDR3 is TGCAGCGTTCAGCCAGATACGCAGTATTTT. Its protein is CSVQPDTQYF.

The V call is TRBV4-1, the J call TRBJ1-6; D remains unclear. Looked up from germline, CDR1 is MGHRA and CDR2 is YSYEKL. The CDR3 has 16 residues. The V end lost 0 bases, the J end lost 3 bases, and 9 bases lay between the germline ends. CDR3 protein: CASSQEGGFYNSPLHF. For the CDR3, the DNA is TGCGCCAGCAGCCAAGAGGGAGGGTTCTATAATTCACCCCTCCACTTT.

This chain's CDR3 is CASSFKAGWRTGELFF. In DNA form, the CDR3 reads TGTGCCAGCAGTTTTAAGGCAGGGTGGCGCACCGGGGAGCTGTTTTTT. The gene calls are TRBV27 and TRBJ2-2; a possible D gene is TRBD1 (5 bases). The CDR3 loop spans 16 amino acids. The V end lost 3 bases, the J end lost 4 bases, and 15 bases lay between the germline ends. CDR1 and CDR2 from the germline V gene are MNHEY and SMNVEV (reference sequence).

This clonotype occurred a few times. The chain carries TRBV9 and TRBJ1-1, with D uncertain. This CDR3 comprises 15 residues. Looked up from germline, CDR1 is SGDLS and CDR2 is YYNGEE. The V end lost 2 bases, the J end lost 5 bases, and 16 bases lay between the germline ends. In DNA form, the CDR3 reads TGTGCCAGCAGCGTCTCTCCCGTGAGGAGGACTGAAGCTTTCTTT. It is translated as CASSVSPVRRTEAFF.

V gene TRBV27 combines with J gene TRBJ2-1; TRBD1 matches at 9 bases. The CDR3 contains 16 residues. After removal of 4 bases from V and 7 bases from J, the junction contained 11 bases not matched to a gene. The germline V gene has CDR1 MNHEY and CDR2 SMNVEV (reference sequence). The CDR3 sequence is CASSSGSGTGRNEQFF. The CDR3 DNA follows: TGTGCCAGCAGTTCCGGAAGTGGGACAGGGCGGAATGAGCAGTTCTTC.

The chain combines TRBV28 with TRBJ2-1; 10 bases line up with TRBD1. The CDR3 contains 15 residues. J gave up 2 bases and V 6 bases, and 4 bases lay outside the gene matches. Germline-derived CDR1 and CDR2 are MDHEN and SYDVKM. In nucleotides, the CDR3 is TGTGCCAGCAGATCCGGGACAGGGGCCTACAATGAGCAGTTCTTC. Translating gives CASRSGTGAYNEQFF.

This clonotype came up a few times. The CDR3 nucleotides read TGTGCCAGCAGCGTAGCTGGCGGGGCAGCCTACGAGCAGTACTTC. This gives the protein CASSVAGGAAYEQYF. This chain connects TRBV9 to TRBJ2-7, with TRBD2 as a possible D gene (6 bases). Trimming took 0 bases from V and 2 from J, leaving 12 bases between them. The CDR3 length is 15 residues. The germline CDR1 and CDR2 sequences are SGDLS and YYNGEE.

This clonotype has only a few counts. The chain is built from TRBV28 and TRBJ2-3, with D hard to call. The CDR3 runs 15 residues. Trimming pared 4 bases from V and 0 bases from J, leaving 11 bases between. From germline, CDR1 is MDHEN and CDR2 SYDVKM. The CDR3 is CASSSFHGSTDTQYF. For the CDR3, the DNA is TGTGCCAGCAGTTCCTTTCACGGGAGCACAGATACGCAGTATTTT.